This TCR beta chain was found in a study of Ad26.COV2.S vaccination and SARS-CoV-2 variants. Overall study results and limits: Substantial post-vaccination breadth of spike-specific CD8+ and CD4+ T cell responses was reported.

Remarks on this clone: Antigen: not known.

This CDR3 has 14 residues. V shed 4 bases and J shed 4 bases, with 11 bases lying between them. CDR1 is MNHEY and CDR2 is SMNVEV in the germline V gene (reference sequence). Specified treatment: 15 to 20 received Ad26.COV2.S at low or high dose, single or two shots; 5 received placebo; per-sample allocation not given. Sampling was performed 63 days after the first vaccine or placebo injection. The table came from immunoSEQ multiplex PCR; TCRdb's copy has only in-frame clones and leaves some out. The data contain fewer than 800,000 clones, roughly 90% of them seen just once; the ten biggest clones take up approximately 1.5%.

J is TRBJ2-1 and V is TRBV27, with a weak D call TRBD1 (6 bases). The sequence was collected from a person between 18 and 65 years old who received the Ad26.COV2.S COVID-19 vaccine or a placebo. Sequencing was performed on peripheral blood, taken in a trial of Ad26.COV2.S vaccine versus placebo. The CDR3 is CASSWGQNYNEQFF. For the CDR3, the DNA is TGTGCCAGCAGTTGGGGACAAAATTACAATGAGCAGTTCTTC.